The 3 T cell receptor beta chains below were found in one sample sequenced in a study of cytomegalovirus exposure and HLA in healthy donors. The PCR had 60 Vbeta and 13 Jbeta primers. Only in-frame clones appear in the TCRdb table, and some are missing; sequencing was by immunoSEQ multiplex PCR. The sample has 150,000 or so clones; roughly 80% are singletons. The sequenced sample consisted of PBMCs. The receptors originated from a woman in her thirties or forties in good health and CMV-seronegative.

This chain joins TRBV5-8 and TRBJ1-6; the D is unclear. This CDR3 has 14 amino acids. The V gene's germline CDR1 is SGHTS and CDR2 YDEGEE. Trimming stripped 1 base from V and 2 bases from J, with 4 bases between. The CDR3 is CASSLQAYNSPLHF. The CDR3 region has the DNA TGTGCCAGCAGCTTGCAGGCCTATAATTCACCCCTCCACTTT.

Here the CDR3 DNA reads TGTGCCAGCAGCCAGGGGACTAACTATGGCTACACCTTC. Residues: CASSQGTNYGYTF. The V gene is TRBV5-6, the J gene TRBJ1-2; D perhaps matches TRBD1 (6 bases). The CDR3 runs to 13 residues. Germline assignment: CDR1 SGHDT and CDR2 YYEEEE. V was pared by 4 bases and J by 0 bases, with 7 bases between.

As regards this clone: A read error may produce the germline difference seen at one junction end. The CDR3 region is CASSPEVWTGKLFF. For the CDR3, the DNA is TGTGCCAGCAGCCCTGAAGTTTGGACCGGGAAGCTGTTTTTT. The chain employs TRBV5-5 and TRBJ2-2, with a tentative D call TRBD2 (5 bases). The germline gives CDR1 SGHKS, CDR2 YYEKEE (reference sequence). The CDR3 consists of 14 residues.